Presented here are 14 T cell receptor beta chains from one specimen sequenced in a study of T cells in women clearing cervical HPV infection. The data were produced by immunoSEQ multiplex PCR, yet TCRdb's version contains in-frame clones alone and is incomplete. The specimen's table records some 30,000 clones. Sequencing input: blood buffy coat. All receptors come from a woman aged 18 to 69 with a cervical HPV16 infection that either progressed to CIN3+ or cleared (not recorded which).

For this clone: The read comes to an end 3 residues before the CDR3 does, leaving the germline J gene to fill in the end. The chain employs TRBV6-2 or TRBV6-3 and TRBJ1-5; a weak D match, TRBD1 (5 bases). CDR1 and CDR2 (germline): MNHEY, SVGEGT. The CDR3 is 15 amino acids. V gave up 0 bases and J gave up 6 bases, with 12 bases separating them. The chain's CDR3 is CASSYSGLTAQPQHF. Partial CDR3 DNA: TGTGCCAGCAGTTACTCGGGGCTTACGGCTCAGCCC.

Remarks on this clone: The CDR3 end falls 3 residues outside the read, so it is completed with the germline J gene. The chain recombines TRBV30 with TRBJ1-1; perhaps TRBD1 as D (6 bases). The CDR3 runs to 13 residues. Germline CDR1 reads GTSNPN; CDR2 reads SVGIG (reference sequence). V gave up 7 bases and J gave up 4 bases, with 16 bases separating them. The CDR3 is CASLGGAVTEAFF. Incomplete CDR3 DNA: TGTGCCTCGCTCGGGGGGGCAGTCACTGAA.

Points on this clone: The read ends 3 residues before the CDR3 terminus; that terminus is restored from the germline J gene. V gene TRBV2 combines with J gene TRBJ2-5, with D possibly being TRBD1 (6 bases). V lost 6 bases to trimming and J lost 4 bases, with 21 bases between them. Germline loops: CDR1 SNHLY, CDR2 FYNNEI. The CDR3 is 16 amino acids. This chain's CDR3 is CASRKGTPKIGETQYF. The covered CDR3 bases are TGTGCCAGCAGAAAGGGGACACCAAAGATAGGAGAGACC.

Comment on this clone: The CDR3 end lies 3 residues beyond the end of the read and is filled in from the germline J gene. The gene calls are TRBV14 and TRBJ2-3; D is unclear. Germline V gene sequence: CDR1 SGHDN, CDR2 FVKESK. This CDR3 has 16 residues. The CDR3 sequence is CASSHSPALRQETQYF. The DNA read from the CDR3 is TGTGCCAGCAGCCACTCCCCGGCACTCAGACAAGAGACG. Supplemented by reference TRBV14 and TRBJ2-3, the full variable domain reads EAGVTQFPSHSVIEKGQTVTLRCDPISGHDNLYWYRRVMGKEIKFLLHFVKESKQDESGMPNNRFLAERTGGTYSTLKVQPAELEDSGVYFCASSHSPALRQETQYFGPGTRLTVL.

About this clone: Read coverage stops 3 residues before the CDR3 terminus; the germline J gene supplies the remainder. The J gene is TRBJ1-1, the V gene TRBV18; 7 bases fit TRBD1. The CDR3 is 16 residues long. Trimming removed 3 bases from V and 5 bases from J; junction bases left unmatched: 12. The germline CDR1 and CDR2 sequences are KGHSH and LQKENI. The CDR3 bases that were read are TGTGCCAGCTCACCCTTACAGGGGACTTCCGGGACTGAA. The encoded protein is CASSPLQGTSGTE. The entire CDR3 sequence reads CASSPLQGTSGTEAFF.

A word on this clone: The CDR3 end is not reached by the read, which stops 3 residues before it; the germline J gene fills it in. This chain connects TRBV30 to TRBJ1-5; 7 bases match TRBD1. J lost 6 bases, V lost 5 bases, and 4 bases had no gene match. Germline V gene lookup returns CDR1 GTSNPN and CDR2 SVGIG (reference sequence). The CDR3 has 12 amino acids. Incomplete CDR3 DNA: TGTGCCTGGGACAGGGTGGGTCAGCCC. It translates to CAWDRVGQP. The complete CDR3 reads CAWDRVGQPQHF.

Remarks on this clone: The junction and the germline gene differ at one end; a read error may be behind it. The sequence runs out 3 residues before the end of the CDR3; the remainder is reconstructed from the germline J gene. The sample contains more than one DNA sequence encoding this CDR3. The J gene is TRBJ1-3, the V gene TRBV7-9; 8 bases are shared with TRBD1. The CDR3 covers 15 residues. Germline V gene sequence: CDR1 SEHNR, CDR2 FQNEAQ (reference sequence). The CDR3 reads CASSGTGSSGNTIYF. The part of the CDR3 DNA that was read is TGTGCCAGCAGCGGGACAGGTAGCTCTGGAAACACA.

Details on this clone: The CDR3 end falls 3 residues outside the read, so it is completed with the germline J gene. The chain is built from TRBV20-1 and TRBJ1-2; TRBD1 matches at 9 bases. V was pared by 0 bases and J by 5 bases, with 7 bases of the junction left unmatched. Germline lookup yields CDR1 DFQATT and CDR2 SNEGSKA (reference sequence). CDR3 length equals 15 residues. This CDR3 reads CSARDQRDRVYGYTF. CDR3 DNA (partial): TGCAGTGCTAGAGATCAAAGGGACAGGGTATATGGC.

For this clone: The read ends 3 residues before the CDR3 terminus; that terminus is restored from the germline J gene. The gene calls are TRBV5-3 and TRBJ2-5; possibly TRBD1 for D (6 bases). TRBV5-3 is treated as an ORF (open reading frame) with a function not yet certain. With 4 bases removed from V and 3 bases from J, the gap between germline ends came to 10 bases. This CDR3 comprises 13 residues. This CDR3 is CARSPTGKETQYF. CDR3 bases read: TGTGCCAGAAGCCCCACAGGGAAAGAGACC.

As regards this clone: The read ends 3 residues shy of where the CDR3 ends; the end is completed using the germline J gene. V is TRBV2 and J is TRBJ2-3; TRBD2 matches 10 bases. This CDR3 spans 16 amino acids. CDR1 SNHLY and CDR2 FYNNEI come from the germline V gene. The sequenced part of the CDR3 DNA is TGTGCCAGCACTGCAGGGGCTAGCGGGGGAAGGGAGACG. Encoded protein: CASTAGASGGRET. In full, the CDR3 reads CASTAGASGGRETQYF.

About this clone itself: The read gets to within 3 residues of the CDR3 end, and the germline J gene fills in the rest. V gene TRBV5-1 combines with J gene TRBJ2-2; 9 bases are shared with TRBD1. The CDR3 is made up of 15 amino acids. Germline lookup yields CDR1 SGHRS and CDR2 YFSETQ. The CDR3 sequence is CASSLGDRDQEKLFF. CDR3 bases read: TGCGCCAGCAGCTTGGGGGACAGGGATCAGGAAAAG.

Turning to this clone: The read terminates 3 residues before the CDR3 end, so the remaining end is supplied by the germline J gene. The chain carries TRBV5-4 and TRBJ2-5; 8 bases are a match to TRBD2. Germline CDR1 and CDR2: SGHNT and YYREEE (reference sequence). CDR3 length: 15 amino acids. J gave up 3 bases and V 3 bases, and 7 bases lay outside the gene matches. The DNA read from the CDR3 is TGTGCCAGCAGCTGGACGGGACTAGTGGAAGAGACC. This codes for CASSWTGLVEET. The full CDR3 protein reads CASSWTGLVEETQYF.

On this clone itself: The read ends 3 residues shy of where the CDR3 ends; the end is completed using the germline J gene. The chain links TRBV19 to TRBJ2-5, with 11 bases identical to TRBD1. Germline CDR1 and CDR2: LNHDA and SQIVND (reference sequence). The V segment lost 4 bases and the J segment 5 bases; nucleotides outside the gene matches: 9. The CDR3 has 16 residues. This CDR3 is CASSKGQGDIWETQYF. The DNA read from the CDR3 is TGTGCCAGTAGTAAGGGACAGGGGGATATTTGGGAGACC.

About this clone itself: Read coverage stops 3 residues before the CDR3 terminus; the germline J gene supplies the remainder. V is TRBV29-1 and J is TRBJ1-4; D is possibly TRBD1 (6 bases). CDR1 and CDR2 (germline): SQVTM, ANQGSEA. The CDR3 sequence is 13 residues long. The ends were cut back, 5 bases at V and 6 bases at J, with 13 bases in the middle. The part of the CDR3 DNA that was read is TGCAGCGTTATTCGAGGGGGAGATGAAAAA. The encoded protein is CSVIRGGDEK. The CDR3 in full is CSVIRGGDEKLFF. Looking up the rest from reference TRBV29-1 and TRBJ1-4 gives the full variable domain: SAVISQKPSRDICQRGTSLTIQCQVDSQVTMMFWYRQQPGQSLTLIATANQGSEATYESGFVIDKFPISRPNLTFSTLTVSNMSPEDSSIYLCSVIRGGDEKLFFGSGTQLSVL.